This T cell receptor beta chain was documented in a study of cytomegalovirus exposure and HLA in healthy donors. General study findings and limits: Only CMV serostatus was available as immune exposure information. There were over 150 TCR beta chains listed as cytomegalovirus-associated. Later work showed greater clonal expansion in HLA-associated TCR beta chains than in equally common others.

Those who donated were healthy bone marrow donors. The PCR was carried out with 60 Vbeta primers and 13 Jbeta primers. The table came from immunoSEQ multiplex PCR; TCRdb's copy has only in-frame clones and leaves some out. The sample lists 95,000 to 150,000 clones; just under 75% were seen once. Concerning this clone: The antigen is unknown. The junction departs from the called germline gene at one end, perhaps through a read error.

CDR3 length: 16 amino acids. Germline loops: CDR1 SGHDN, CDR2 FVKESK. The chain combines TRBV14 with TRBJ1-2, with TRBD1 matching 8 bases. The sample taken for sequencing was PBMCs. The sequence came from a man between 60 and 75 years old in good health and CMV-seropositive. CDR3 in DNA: TGTGCCAGCAGCAAAGAGGATCAGGGGGCGAGGAGCGGCTACACCTTC. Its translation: CASSKEDQGARSGYTF.